The rows below give T cell receptor beta chains drawn from one sample of a study of T cell responses to AZD1222 COVID-19 vaccine. This table comes from immunoSEQ multiplex PCR, and its TCRdb copy is limited to in-frame clones, with some not included. The sample has around 92,000 clones; under 90% are singletons. Material: peripheral blood, obtained on day 0 of AZD1222 vaccination. These receptors all stem from an adult in good health. Both conserved end residues are part of each CDR3. A D gene is named only where the DNA matches it firmly. For some rows the clone size is stated as once, few or many, or as a class when expanded; others skip it.

clone_size: .
v_call: TRBV7-9
d_call: TRBD1
j_call: TRBJ1-2
cdr3_nt: TGTGCCAGCAGCATTACAGGGGATATTGGCTACACCTTC
cdr3_aa: CASSITGDIGYTF

clone_size: .
v_call: TRBV2
d_call: .
j_call: TRBJ2-1
cdr3_nt: TGTGCCAGCAGTCCGTACAATGAGCAGTTCTTC
cdr3_aa: CASSPYNEQFF

clone_size: .
v_call: TRBV10-3
d_call: TRBD1
j_call: TRBJ2-7
cdr3_nt: TGTGCCATCAGTGAGTCGCCGGGACAGGGGTCCGAGCAGTACTTC
cdr3_aa: CAISESPGQGSEQYF

clone_size: .
v_call: TRBV27
d_call: .
j_call: TRBJ2-1
cdr3_nt: TGTGCCAGCAGTACAGGGACCTACAATGAGCAGTTCTTC
cdr3_aa: CASSTGTYNEQFF

clone_size: .
v_call: TRBV28
d_call: .
j_call: TRBJ1-2
cdr3_nt: TGTGCCAGCACTCGCACGGGGTCTCTTGGGTATGGCTACACCTTC
cdr3_aa: CASTRTGSLGYGYTF

clone_size: .
v_call: TRBV3-1/TRBV3-2
d_call: TRBD1
j_call: TRBJ2-7
cdr3_nt: TGTGCCAGCAGCCAAGTGACAGGGAACCACGAGCAGTACTTC
cdr3_aa: CASSQVTGNHEQYF

clone_size: .
v_call: TRBV6-4
d_call: TRBD1
j_call: TRBJ1-2
cdr3_nt: TGTGCCAGCAGTCCGGGACAGGGGGAATTTTTCGGCTACACCTTC
cdr3_aa: CASSPGQGEFFGYTF

clone_size: .
v_call: TRBV10-1
d_call: .
j_call: TRBJ2-7
cdr3_nt: TGCGCCACCCTATATATACAGGCCTCCTACGAGCAGTACTTC
cdr3_aa: CATLYIQASYEQYF

clone_size: .
v_call: TRBV5-1
d_call: TRBD2
j_call: TRBJ2-7
cdr3_nt: TGCGCCAGCAGCTTCATGACTAGCGGGAGCTACGAGCAGTACTTC
cdr3_aa: CASSFMTSGSYEQYF

clone_size: .
v_call: TRBV6-5
d_call: .
j_call: TRBJ1-2
cdr3_nt: TGTGCCAGCAGAGCAGGAGGTTATGGCTACACCTTC
cdr3_aa: CASRAGGYGYTF

clone_size: .
v_call: TRBV19
d_call: TRBD1
j_call: TRBJ1-1
cdr3_nt: TGTGCCAGTAGTACAGGGGGAAGAAACACTGAAGCTTTCTTT
cdr3_aa: CASSTGGRNTEAFF

clone_size: .
v_call: TRBV5-1
d_call: .
j_call: TRBJ2-1
cdr3_nt: TGCGCCAGCAGCTTGGGGTATATGGATGAGCAGTTCTTC
cdr3_aa: CASSLGYMDEQFF

clone_size: .
v_call: TRBV28
d_call: TRBD1
j_call: TRBJ1-4
cdr3_nt: TGTGCCAGCAGTTTTCCATTAGGGGACAGTTATGAAAAACTGTTTTTT
cdr3_aa: CASSFPLGDSYEKLFF

clone_size: .
v_call: TRBV5-1
d_call: .
j_call: TRBJ1-2
cdr3_nt: TGCGCCAGCAGCTTGATAGGTGTGACTCCAGGGTCCTATGGCTACACCTTC
cdr3_aa: CASSLIGVTPGSYGYTF

clone_size: .
v_call: TRBV7-2
d_call: TRBD2
j_call: TRBJ2-5
cdr3_nt: TGTGCCAGCACAAGTGAGGGGCTAGCGGGGGAGGGAGAGACCCAGTACTTC
cdr3_aa: CASTSEGLAGEGETQYF

clone_size: once
v_call: TRBV9
d_call: TRBD1
j_call: TRBJ2-1
cdr3_nt: TGTGCCAGCAGCGTAGGGATAGGGGGCACGATTGAGCAGTTCTTC
cdr3_aa: CASSVGIGGTIEQFF

clone_size: .
v_call: TRBV28
d_call: .
j_call: TRBJ1-6
cdr3_nt: TGTGCCAGCAGTTCCAGGGGAGGGTTGCGCTCACCCCTCCACTTT
cdr3_aa: CASSSRGGLRSPLHF

clone_size: .
v_call: TRBV7-9
d_call: .
j_call: TRBJ1-6
cdr3_nt: TGTGCCGTTCGCGCGTTCGAGGATTCACCCCTCCACTTT
cdr3_aa: CAVRAFEDSPLHF

clone_size: .
v_call: TRBV29-1
d_call: TRBD1
j_call: TRBJ1-1
cdr3_nt: TGCAGCGTTGCAACAGGGGGGGTCACTGAAGCTTTCTTT
cdr3_aa: CSVATGGVTEAFF

clone_size: .
v_call: TRBV25-1
d_call: TRBD2
j_call: TRBJ2-1
cdr3_nt: TGTGCCAGCAGTGAATATACGGGGGGGCACAATGAGCAGTTCTTC
cdr3_aa: CASSEYTGGHNEQFF

clone_size: .
v_call: TRBV6-5
d_call: .
j_call: TRBJ1-3
cdr3_nt: TGTGCCAGCAGCCGGGGGGGGGCTGGAAACACCATATATTTT
cdr3_aa: CASSRGGAGNTIYF

clone_size: .
v_call: TRBV12-3/TRBV12-4
d_call: .
j_call: TRBJ1-5
cdr3_nt: TGTGCCAGCAGTCCCGGAACTCAGCCCCAGCATTTT
cdr3_aa: CASSPGTQPQHF

clone_size: few
v_call: TRBV29-1
d_call: .
j_call: TRBJ2-1
cdr3_nt: TGCAGCGTTTCGAGGGCGGGCAATGAGCAGTTCTTC
cdr3_aa: CSVSRAGNEQFF

clone_size: .
v_call: TRBV5-1
d_call: TRBD2
j_call: TRBJ2-2
cdr3_nt: TGCGCCAGCAGCCCCGGGACTAGCGGAGTCACCGGGGAGCTGTTTTTT
cdr3_aa: CASSPGTSGVTGELFF

clone_size: .
v_call: TRBV18
d_call: TRBD1
j_call: TRBJ1-2
cdr3_nt: TGTGCCAGCTCACCCGTACAGGGGAACGGCCTTGGCTACACCTTC
cdr3_aa: CASSPVQGNGLGYTF

clone_size: .
v_call: TRBV10-1
d_call: TRBD1
j_call: TRBJ1-4
cdr3_nt: TGCGCCAGCAGTGAGTCGGGGGACAGGACTTCTGAAAAACTGTTTTTT
cdr3_aa: CASSESGDRTSEKLFF

clone_size: .
v_call: TRBV5-4
d_call: .
j_call: TRBJ2-7
cdr3_nt: TGTGCCAGCAGCGGGGGGCGGGGCAATATCTACGAGCAGTACTTC
cdr3_aa: CASSGGRGNIYEQYF

clone_size: once
v_call: TRBV2
d_call: .
j_call: TRBJ1-6
cdr3_nt: TGTGCCAGCAGGGCGACACTGGCGGGACGGCGTCATAATTCACCCCTCCACTTT
cdr3_aa: CASRATLAGRRHNSPLHF

clone_size: .
v_call: TRBV10-3
d_call: .
j_call: TRBJ1-2
cdr3_nt: TGTGCCATCAGTGAGTCGATATTGGTACAGAAGAGTGGCTACACCTTC
cdr3_aa: CAISESILVQKSGYTF

clone_size: .
v_call: TRBV4-2
d_call: TRBD2
j_call: TRBJ2-3
cdr3_nt: TGTGCCAGCAGCCCCAGACTAGCGGGGGAAGCAGATACGCAGTATTTT
cdr3_aa: CASSPRLAGEADTQYF

clone_size: .
v_call: TRBV7-9
d_call: TRBD1
j_call: TRBJ2-1
cdr3_nt: TGTGCCAGTGGACAGGTCTTCTACAATGAGCAGTTCTTC
cdr3_aa: CASGQVFYNEQFF

clone_size: once
v_call: TRBV20-1
d_call: .
j_call: TRBJ1-2
cdr3_nt: TGCAGGGCGGGCGGGGGTGGCTACACCTTC
cdr3_aa: CRAGGGGYTF

clone_size: .
v_call: TRBV2
d_call: .
j_call: TRBJ1-6
cdr3_nt: TGTGCCAGCAGTGGACTGGACCCCAATTCACCCCTCCACTTT
cdr3_aa: CASSGLDPNSPLHF

clone_size: .
v_call: TRBV7-3
d_call: TRBD2
j_call: TRBJ2-1
cdr3_nt: TGTGCCAGCAGCTTAAAAGCGGGACTGATCTACAATGAGCAGTTCTTC
cdr3_aa: CASSLKAGLIYNEQFF

clone_size: once
v_call: TRBV6-5
d_call: TRBD1
j_call: TRBJ1-2
cdr3_nt: TGTGCCAGCAGTTACCTCACGGGACAGGGGGCCGGAGGCTACACCTTC
cdr3_aa: CASSYLTGQGAGGYTF

clone_size: .
v_call: TRBV5-1
d_call: .
j_call: TRBJ2-2
cdr3_nt: TGCGCCAGCAGCTTATGGGCCGGGGAGCTGTTTTTT
cdr3_aa: CASSLWAGELFF

clone_size: .
v_call: TRBV7-8
d_call: .
j_call: TRBJ2-3
cdr3_nt: TGTGCCAGCAGCTTAGGGGACCTAAGCACAGATACGCAGTATTTT
cdr3_aa: CASSLGDLSTDTQYF

clone_size: .
v_call: TRBV18
d_call: .
j_call: TRBJ1-5
cdr3_nt: TGTGCCAGCTCACCAACCCCGGTAGTTAGCAATCAGCCCCAGCATTTT
cdr3_aa: CASSPTPVVSNQPQHF

clone_size: .
v_call: TRBV7-9
d_call: TRBD2
j_call: TRBJ2-7
cdr3_nt: TGTGCCAGCAGCTCACTCACTAGCGGCTACGAGCAGTACTTC
cdr3_aa: CASSSLTSGYEQYF

clone_size: .
v_call: TRBV6-5
d_call: .
j_call: TRBJ1-2
cdr3_nt: TGTGCCAGCAGTTCTAAAAAGGGGGGCAGGGATGGCTACACCTTC
cdr3_aa: CASSSKKGGRDGYTF

clone_size: .
v_call: TRBV6-5
d_call: .
j_call: TRBJ1-5
cdr3_nt: TGTGCCAGCAGCTCCCGTTTCGGCAATCAGCCCCAGCATTTT
cdr3_aa: CASSSRFGNQPQHF

clone_size: .
v_call: TRBV6-4
d_call: TRBD1
j_call: TRBJ2-1
cdr3_nt: TGTGCCAGCAGTGTCGGACAGGGGGCTTACAATGAGCAGTTCTTC
cdr3_aa: CASSVGQGAYNEQFF

clone_size: few
v_call: TRBV5-4
d_call: TRBD1
j_call: TRBJ2-7
cdr3_nt: TGTGCCAGCAGCCCCCGGGACAGGGGCGACGAGCAGTACTTC
cdr3_aa: CASSPRDRGDEQYF

clone_size: once
v_call: TRBV7-8
d_call: TRBD1
j_call: TRBJ2-7
cdr3_nt: TGTGCCAGCAGCTTAGTTGCCCGTCCGGGACAGGGGGCCTACGAGCAGTACTTC
cdr3_aa: CASSLVARPGQGAYEQYF

clone_size: .
v_call: TRBV4-1
d_call: .
j_call: TRBJ1-4
cdr3_nt: TGCGCCAGCAGCCAAACCAGGGAAGGAAAACTGTTTTTT
cdr3_aa: CASSQTREGKLFF

clone_size: .
v_call: TRBV28
d_call: .
j_call: TRBJ2-3
cdr3_nt: TGTGCCAGCAGTCGGGACTTCACAGATACGCAGTATTTT
cdr3_aa: CASSRDFTDTQYF

clone_size: few
v_call: TRBV12-3/TRBV12-4
d_call: .
j_call: TRBJ2-7
cdr3_nt: TGTGCCAGCAGCTACCGGGACTTCGACGAGCAGTACTTC
cdr3_aa: CASSYRDFDEQYF

clone_size: .
v_call: TRBV20-1
d_call: TRBD2
j_call: TRBJ2-1
cdr3_nt: TGCAGTGCTAGTAGACTAGCGGGAGGGGCTTATGAGCAGTTCTTC
cdr3_aa: CSASRLAGGAYEQFF

clone_size: few
v_call: TRBV18
d_call: TRBD2
j_call: TRBJ2-3
cdr3_nt: TGTGCCAGCTCACCCACTCCGGGAGCGGGGGGGTTGAATACGCAGTATTTT
cdr3_aa: CASSPTPGAGGLNTQYF

clone_size: .
v_call: TRBV28
d_call: .
j_call: TRBJ1-5
cdr3_nt: TGTGCCAGCACCCTCCCTGGGGCCCTGTATAGCAATCAGCCCCAGCATTTT
cdr3_aa: CASTLPGALYSNQPQHF

clone_size: .
v_call: TRBV20-1
d_call: .
j_call: TRBJ1-2
cdr3_nt: TGCAGTGCTAGTTCGATCTGGGCCGATGGCTACACCTTC
cdr3_aa: CSASSIWADGYTF

clone_size: .
v_call: TRBV7-6
d_call: .
j_call: TRBJ1-1
cdr3_nt: TGTGCCAGCAGCTTAGAGGTCCCCCCGAACACTGAAGCTTTCTTT
cdr3_aa: CASSLEVPPNTEAFF

clone_size: .
v_call: TRBV5-4
d_call: .
j_call: TRBJ1-2
cdr3_nt: TGTGCCAGCAGTATGGGGGTTGAGGGATTCGCCTATGGCTACACCTTC
cdr3_aa: CASSMGVEGFAYGYTF

clone_size: .
v_call: TRBV5-1
d_call: .
j_call: TRBJ1-1
cdr3_nt: TGCGCCAGCAGCTTGTCAGGGTTAGTTGGGAACACTGAAGCTTTCTTT
cdr3_aa: CASSLSGLVGNTEAFF

clone_size: .
v_call: TRBV19
d_call: .
j_call: TRBJ1-1
cdr3_nt: TGTGCCAGTAGTATAGGAGGGGTGAACACTGAAGCTTTCTTT
cdr3_aa: CASSIGGVNTEAFF

clone_size: few
v_call: TRBV6-5
d_call: .
j_call: TRBJ1-1
cdr3_nt: TGTGCCAGCAGAACTATCAAGGGGGTCACTGAAGCTTTCTTT
cdr3_aa: CASRTIKGVTEAFF

clone_size: .
v_call: TRBV27
d_call: .
j_call: TRBJ2-3
cdr3_nt: TGTGCCAGCAGTTTATCAAGGGGGGGGATCACAGATACGCAGTATTTT
cdr3_aa: CASSLSRGGITDTQYF

clone_size: .
v_call: TRBV5-4
d_call: .
j_call: TRBJ2-1
cdr3_nt: TGTGCCAGCAGCTTACAATCCCGGAATGAGCAGTTCTTC
cdr3_aa: CASSLQSRNEQFF

clone_size: .
v_call: TRBV3-1/TRBV3-2
d_call: .
j_call: TRBJ1-2
cdr3_nt: TGTGCCAGCAGCCCAGGAGGGCATCTTGGCTACACCTTC
cdr3_aa: CASSPGGHLGYTF